This is a list of T cell receptor beta chains from one sample in a study of cytomegalovirus exposure and HLA in healthy donors. Generated by immunoSEQ multiplex PCR, the TCRdb table keeps only in-frame clones and is missing some. The sample holds around 120,000 clones, more than 65% seen once. Input material: PBMCs. These receptors were collected from a man aged 50 to 60 in good health and CMV-seronegative. The CDR3 runs from the conserved cysteine through the conserved F or W. D genes are given only for firm matches. Expanded clones get a size class; other rows say once, few or many, or leave the size out.

d_call j_call clone_size v_call cdr3_length cdr3_aa cdr3_nt
- TRBJ1-1 - TRBV2 14 CASSERGSHAEAFF TGTGCCAGCAGTGAACGAGGTTCTCACGCTGAAGCTTTCTTT
TRBD1 TRBJ2-7 - TRBV7-2 15 CASSTWTGSSYEQYF TGTGCCAGCAGCACCTGGACAGGGAGCTCCTACGAGCAGTACTTC
- TRBJ2-7 - TRBV9 15 CASSVSGDTTYEQYF TGTGCCAGCAGCGTATCCGGGGACACTACCTACGAGCAGTACTTC
TRBD1 TRBJ1-2 - TRBV6-4 14 CASAPGQGAISYTF TGTGCCAGCGCACCGGGCCAGGGGGCGATTAGCTACACCTTC
TRBD1 TRBJ2-3 - TRBV12-5 17 CASGLGVKGASPDTQYF TGTGCTAGTGGCCTTGGCGTGAAGGGGGCTTCCCCAGATACGCAGTATTTT
- TRBJ1-6 - TRBV30 11 CAWRENSPLHF TGTGCCTGGAGGGAGAATTCACCCCTCCACTTT
- TRBJ2-7 - TRBV2 12 CASSPEGDEQYF TGTGCCAGCAGTCCCGAGGGAGATGAGCAGTACTTC
- TRBJ1-3 - TRBV7-9 14 CASSFGRTGNTIYF TGTGCCAGCAGCTTTGGGAGAACTGGAAACACCATATATTTT
TRBD1 TRBJ1-2 - TRBV9 17 CASSVTPTGTGGGGYTF TGTGCCAGCAGCGTAACCCCCACCGGGACAGGGGGAGGTGGCTACACCTTC
- TRBJ2-3 - TRBV21-1 16 CASRQLAGGGTDTQYF TGTGCCAGCAGGCAACTAGCGGGGGGGGGCACAGATACGCAGTATTTT
- TRBJ2-3 - TRBV15 13 CATRPPAGDTQYF TGTGCCACCCGTCCCCCTGCGGGAGATACGCAGTATTTT
- TRBJ1-1 once TRBV30 13 CAWSIHLNTEAFF TGTGCCTGGAGTATACATCTGAACACTGAAGCTTTCTTT
TRBD1 TRBJ1-1 - TRBV2 14 CATGQGRENTEAFF TGTGCCACGGGACAGGGAAGAGAGAACACTGAAGCTTTCTTT
- TRBJ1-5 - TRBV15 18 CATSRDGSLVQGNQPQHF TGTGCCACCAGCAGAGATGGGTCTCTGGTTCAGGGGAATCAGCCCCAGCATTTT
- TRBJ2-7 - TRBV4-2 17 CASSQPTGQKNSYEQYF TGTGCCAGCAGCCAACCGACCGGACAGAAGAACTCCTACGAGCAGTACTTC
- TRBJ2-7 - TRBV7-6 11 CASSLQDEQYF TGTGCCAGCAGCTTACAGGACGAGCAGTACTTC
- TRBJ2-3 - TRBV7-8 13 CASSSSSSDTQYF TGTGCCAGCAGCTCCTCGTCTTCGGATACGCAGTATTTT
- TRBJ2-2 - TRBV28 14 CASSYSGATGELFF TGTGCCAGCAGTTATTCAGGGGCAACCGGGGAGCTGTTTTTT
TRBD1 TRBJ1-2 few TRBV7-3 15 CASSLAGTGGYGYTF TGTGCCAGCAGCTTGGCCGGGACAGGTGGATATGGCTACACCTTC
- TRBJ2-3 - TRBV4-1 12 CATSRTADTQYF TGCGCCACCAGTCGGACTGCAGATACGCAGTATTTT
TRBD1 TRBJ1-3 - TRBV18 17 CASSPRGQGSTGNTIYF TGTGCCAGCTCACCACGGGGACAGGGTTCCACTGGAAACACCATATATTTT
- TRBJ1-2 - TRBV19 14 CASSIDGAAYGYTF TGTGCCAGTAGTATAGATGGGGCCGCCTATGGCTACACCTTC
TRBD2 TRBJ2-1 - TRBV7-8 14 CASSLSRGGISVFF TGTGCCAGCAGCTTATCCCGGGGGGGGATTTCGGTGTTCTTC
TRBD2 TRBJ2-3 - TRBV5-5 16 CASSLGLAGITDTQYF TGTGCCAGCAGCTTAGGACTAGCGGGGATCACAGATACGCAGTATTTT
TRBD1 TRBJ1-1 - TRBV5-1 14 CASSFGRGLTEAFF TGCGCCAGCAGCTTCGGCAGGGGGCTTACTGAAGCTTTCTTT
- TRBJ2-5 - TRBV21-1 14 CASSKGEPSGTQYF TGTGCCAGCAGCAAAGGGGAACCGAGCGGGACCCAGTACTTC
TRBD2 TRBJ2-3 - TRBV7-9 16 CASSLLGRGGTDTQYF TGTGCCAGCAGCTTACTAGGGCGGGGGGGCACAGATACGCAGTATTTT
- TRBJ1-2 - TRBV23-1 15 CASRSPPGLEYGYTF TGCGCCAGTCGCTCACCTCCGGGGTTGGAGTATGGCTACACCTTC
- TRBJ2-5 - TRBV4-1 12 CASSLPQETQYF TGCGCCAGCAGCCTGCCTCAGGAGACCCAGTACTTC
- TRBJ1-4 - TRBV7-9 14 CASSQAQAGEKLFF TGTGCCAGCAGCCAGGCTCAGGCTGGTGAAAAACTGTTTTTT
- TRBJ1-3 - TRBV19 14 CASRGFRSGNTIYF TGTGCCAGTCGGGGGTTCCGCTCTGGAAACACCATATATTTT
TRBD1 TRBJ1-1 - TRBV6-5 13 CASSFTGDTEAFF TGTGCCAGCAGCTTTACAGGGGATACTGAAGCTTTCTTT
- TRBJ2-3 - TRBV10-3 13 CAIGAGSADTQYF TGTGCCATCGGGGCGGGGTCGGCAGATACGCAGTATTTT
- TRBJ1-1 - TRBV19 15 CASRVGGTLNTEAFF TGTGCCAGTAGGGTTGGGGGCACCCTTAACACTGAAGCTTTCTTT
TRBD1 TRBJ1-2 - TRBV5-1 18 CASSSTTGGFSGLYGYTF TGCGCCAGCAGCTCGACCACAGGGGGCTTCAGCGGGCTCTATGGCTACACCTTC
TRBD1 TRBJ1-2 - TRBV2 18 CASSAPTTDQGVGYGYTF TGTGCCAGCAGTGCTCCAACGACCGATCAGGGGGTGGGCTATGGCTACACCTTC
- TRBJ2-1 - TRBV7-9 15 CASSQPGALYNEQFF TGTGCCAGCAGCCAGCCGGGAGCTCTCTACAATGAGCAGTTCTTC
- TRBJ2-1 - TRBV27 14 CASSPFRQSSKQFF TGTGCCAGCAGTCCCTTCCGACAGTCTTCGAAGCAGTTCTTC
- TRBJ1-1 - TRBV5-1 15 CASSLAYPGNTEAFF TGCGCCAGCAGCTTGGCCTATCCGGGGAACACTGAAGCTTTCTTT
- TRBJ2-7 - TRBV1 16 CTSRAGRAGKSYEQYF TGCACCAGCCGCGCGGGCAGGGCGGGGAAATCCTACGAGCAGTACTTC
- TRBJ1-5 - TRBV5-8 20 CASSPSAGIGSTTSNQPQHF TGTGCCAGCAGCCCATCGGCGGGAATCGGGTCTACAACTAGCAATCAGCCCCAGCATTTT
- TRBJ1-1 few TRBV4-1 17 CASSQDLSQGMNTEAFF TGCGCCAGCAGCCAAGACCTATCTCAGGGCATGAACACTGAAGCTTTCTTT
TRBD1 TRBJ2-7 - TRBV4-3 15 CASSTRQGPSYEQYF TGCGCCAGCAGCACCCGACAGGGGCCGTCTTACGAGCAGTACTTC
TRBD2 TRBJ2-7 - TRBV7-2 15 CASRPTSGGFYEQYF TGTGCCAGCAGACCGACTAGCGGGGGTTTCTACGAGCAGTACTTC
- TRBJ2-7 - TRBV5-1 13 CASSWAGLYEQYF TGCGCCAGCAGCTGGGCGGGGCTCTACGAGCAGTACTTC
TRBD1 TRBJ2-3 - TRBV7-9 15 CASSRPGQRTDTQYF TGTGCCAGCAGCCGTCCGGGACAGCGCACAGATACGCAGTATTTT
- TRBJ1-5 - TRBV6-5 15 CASSYSARSNQPQHF TGTGCCAGCAGTTACTCGGCTAGGAGCAATCAGCCCCAGCATTTT
TRBD2 TRBJ2-7 - TRBV5-1 14 CASSLDGGRDEQYF TGCGCCAGCAGCTTGGATGGAGGGAGGGACGAGCAGTACTTC
TRBD1 TRBJ1-2 - TRBV30 13 CAWSATGAYGYTF TGTGCCTGGAGTGCGACAGGGGCCTATGGCTACACCTTC
- TRBJ1-5 - TRBV27 14 CASSLLGQTQPQHF TGTGCCAGCAGTTTACTTGGGCAGACTCAGCCCCAGCATTTT
TRBD1 TRBJ2-1 - TRBV5-1 15 CASSPRTGKRGEQFF TGCGCCAGCAGCCCACGGACAGGGAAAAGGGGTGAGCAGTTCTTC
- TRBJ1-5 - TRBV2 13 CASSGLGNQPQHF TGTGCCAGCAGCGGCCTAGGCAATCAGCCCCAGCATTTT
- TRBJ2-5 - TRBV11-2 14 CASSLVGPGKTQYF TGTGCCAGCAGCTTAGTTGGGCCAGGAAAGACCCAGTACTTC
TRBD1 TRBJ1-2 - TRBV9 15 CASSATTGGIYGYTF TGTGCCAGCAGCGCTACGACAGGGGGCATCTATGGCTACACCTTC
- TRBJ2-5 few TRBV11-1 14 CASSSRGLEETQYF TGTGCCAGCAGCTCCCGGGGGTTAGAAGAGACCCAGTACTTC
- TRBJ2-7 - TRBV7-2 14 CASSFGKGAYEQYF TGTGCCAGCAGCTTCGGGAAGGGGGCCTACGAGCAGTACTTC
- TRBJ1-2 - TRBV4-2 13 CASSPARNYGYTF TGTGCCAGCAGCCCGGCCAGGAACTATGGCTACACCTTC
TRBD2 TRBJ2-3 - TRBV5-4 16 CASSPGTSGGTDTQYF TGTGCCAGCAGCCCGGGGACTAGCGGGGGCACCGATACGCAGTATTTT
TRBD1 TRBJ2-3 - TRBV6-5 13 CASSYSRGDTQYF TGTGCCAGCAGTTACAGCAGGGGGGATACGCAGTATTTT